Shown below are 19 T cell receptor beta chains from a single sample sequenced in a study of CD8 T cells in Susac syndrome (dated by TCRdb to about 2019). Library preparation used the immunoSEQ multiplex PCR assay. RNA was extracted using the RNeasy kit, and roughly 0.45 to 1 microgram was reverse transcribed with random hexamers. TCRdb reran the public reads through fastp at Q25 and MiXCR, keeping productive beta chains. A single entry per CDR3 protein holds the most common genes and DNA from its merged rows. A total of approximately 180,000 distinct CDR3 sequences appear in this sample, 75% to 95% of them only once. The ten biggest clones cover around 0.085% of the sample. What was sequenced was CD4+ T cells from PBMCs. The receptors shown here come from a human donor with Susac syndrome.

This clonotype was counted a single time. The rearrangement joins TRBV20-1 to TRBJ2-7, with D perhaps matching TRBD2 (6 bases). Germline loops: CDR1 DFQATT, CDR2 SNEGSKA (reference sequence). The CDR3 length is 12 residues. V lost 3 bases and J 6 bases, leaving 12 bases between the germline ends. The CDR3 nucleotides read TGCAGTGCTAGCTTACTAGCTCGCGAGCAGTACTTC. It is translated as CSASLLAREQYF.

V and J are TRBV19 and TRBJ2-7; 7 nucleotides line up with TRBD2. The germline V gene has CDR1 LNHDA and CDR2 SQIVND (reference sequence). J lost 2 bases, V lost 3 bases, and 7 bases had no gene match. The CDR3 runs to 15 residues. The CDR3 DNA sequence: TGTGCCAGTAGTATTGGATCGGGGGGAACCTACGAGCAGTACTTC. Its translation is CASSIGSGGTYEQYF.

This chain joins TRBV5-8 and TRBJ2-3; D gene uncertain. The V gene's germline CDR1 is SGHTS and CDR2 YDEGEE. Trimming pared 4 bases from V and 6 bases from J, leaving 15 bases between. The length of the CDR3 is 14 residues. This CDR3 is CASSLTIVGDTQYF. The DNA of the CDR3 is TGTGCCAGCAGCCTCACGATTGTGGGGGATACGCAGTATTTT.

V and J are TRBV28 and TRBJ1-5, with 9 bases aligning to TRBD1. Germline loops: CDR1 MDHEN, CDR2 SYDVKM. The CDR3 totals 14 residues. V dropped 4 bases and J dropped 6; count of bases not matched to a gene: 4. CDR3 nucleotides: TGTGCCAGCAGTTACAGGGGGCGGGTTCAGCCCCAGCATTTT. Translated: CASSYRGRVQPQHF.

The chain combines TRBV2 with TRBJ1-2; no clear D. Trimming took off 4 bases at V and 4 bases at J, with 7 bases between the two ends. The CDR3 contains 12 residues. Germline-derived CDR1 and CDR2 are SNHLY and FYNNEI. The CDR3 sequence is CASSGEFYGYTF. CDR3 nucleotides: TGTGCCAGCAGTGGGGAGTTCTATGGCTACACCTTC.

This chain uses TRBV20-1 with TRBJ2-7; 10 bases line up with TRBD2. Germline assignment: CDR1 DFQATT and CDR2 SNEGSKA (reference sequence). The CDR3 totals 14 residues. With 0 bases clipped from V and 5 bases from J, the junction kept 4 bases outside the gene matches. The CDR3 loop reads CSARELAGGNEQYF. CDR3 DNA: TGCAGTGCTAGAGAGTTAGCGGGAGGTAACGAGCAGTACTTC.

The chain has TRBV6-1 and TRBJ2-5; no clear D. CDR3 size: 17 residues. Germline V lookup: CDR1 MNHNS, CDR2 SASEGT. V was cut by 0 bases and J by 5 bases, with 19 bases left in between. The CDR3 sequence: CASSEAGSVGSGETQYF. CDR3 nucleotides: TGTGCCAGCAGTGAAGCGGGCAGCGTGGGGTCTGGGGAGACCCAGTACTTC.

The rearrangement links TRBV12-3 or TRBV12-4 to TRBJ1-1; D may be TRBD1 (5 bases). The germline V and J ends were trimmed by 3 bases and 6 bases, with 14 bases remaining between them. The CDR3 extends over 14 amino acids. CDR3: CASSFPPLTAEAFF. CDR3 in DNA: TGTGCCAGCAGTTTCCCCCCTCTGACAGCTGAAGCTTTCTTT.

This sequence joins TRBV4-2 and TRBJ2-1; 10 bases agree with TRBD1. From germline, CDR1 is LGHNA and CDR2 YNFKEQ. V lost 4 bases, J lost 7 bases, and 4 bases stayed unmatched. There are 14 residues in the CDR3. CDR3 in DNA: TGTGCCAGCAGCCGACAGGGGGCGGTGAATGAGCAGTTCTTC. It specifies CASSRQGAVNEQFF.

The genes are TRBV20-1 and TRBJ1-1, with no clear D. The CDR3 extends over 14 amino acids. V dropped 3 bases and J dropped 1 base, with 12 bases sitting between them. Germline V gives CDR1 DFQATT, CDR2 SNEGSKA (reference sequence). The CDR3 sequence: CSARNSKPNTEAFF. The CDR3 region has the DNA TGCAGTGCTAGGAACAGCAAACCGAACACTGAAGCTTTCTTT.

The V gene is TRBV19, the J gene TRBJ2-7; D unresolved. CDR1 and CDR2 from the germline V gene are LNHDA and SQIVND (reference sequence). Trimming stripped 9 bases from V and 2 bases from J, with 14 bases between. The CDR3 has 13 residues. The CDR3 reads CASADRGTYEQYF. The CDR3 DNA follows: TGTGCCAGCGCGGACCGCGGAACCTACGAGCAGTACTTC.

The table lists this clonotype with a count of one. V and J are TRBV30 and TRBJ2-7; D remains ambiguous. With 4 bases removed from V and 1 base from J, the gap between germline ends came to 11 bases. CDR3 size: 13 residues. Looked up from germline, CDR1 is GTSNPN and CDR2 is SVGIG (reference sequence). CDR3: CAWTRQSSYEQYF. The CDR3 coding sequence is TGTGCCTGGACCAGGCAGAGTTCCTACGAGCAGTACTTC.

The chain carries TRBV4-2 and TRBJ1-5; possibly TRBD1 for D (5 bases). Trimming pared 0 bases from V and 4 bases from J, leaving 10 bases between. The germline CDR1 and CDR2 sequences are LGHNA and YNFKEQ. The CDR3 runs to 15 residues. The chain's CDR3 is CASSQDFGGNQPQHF. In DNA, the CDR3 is TGTGCCAGCAGCCAAGATTTTGGGGGGAATCAGCCCCAGCATTTT.

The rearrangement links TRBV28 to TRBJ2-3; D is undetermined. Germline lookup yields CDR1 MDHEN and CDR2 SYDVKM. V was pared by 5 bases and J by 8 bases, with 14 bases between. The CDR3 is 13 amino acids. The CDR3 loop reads CASSPSSRSTQYF. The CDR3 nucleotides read TGTGCCAGCAGTCCCTCTTCCAGATCTACGCAGTATTTT.

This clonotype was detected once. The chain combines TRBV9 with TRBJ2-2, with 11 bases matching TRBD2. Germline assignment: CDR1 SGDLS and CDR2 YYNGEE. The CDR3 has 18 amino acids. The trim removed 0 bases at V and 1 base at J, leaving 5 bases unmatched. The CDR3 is CASSVGTSGRWNTGELFF. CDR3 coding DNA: TGTGCCAGCAGCGTAGGAACTAGCGGGAGATGGAACACCGGGGAGCTGTTTTTT. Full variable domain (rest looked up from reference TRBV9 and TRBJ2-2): DSGVTQTPKHLITATGQRVTLRCSPRSGDLSVYWYQQSLDQGLQFLIQYYNGEERAKGNILERFSAQQFPDLHSELNLSSLELGDSALYFCASSVGTSGRWNTGELFFGEGSRLTVL.

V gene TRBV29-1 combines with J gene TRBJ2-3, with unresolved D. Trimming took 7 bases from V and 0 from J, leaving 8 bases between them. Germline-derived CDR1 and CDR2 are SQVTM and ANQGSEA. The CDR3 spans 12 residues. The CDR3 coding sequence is TGCAGCGCCGACCCTAGCACAGATACGCAGTATTTT. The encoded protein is CSADPSTDTQYF.

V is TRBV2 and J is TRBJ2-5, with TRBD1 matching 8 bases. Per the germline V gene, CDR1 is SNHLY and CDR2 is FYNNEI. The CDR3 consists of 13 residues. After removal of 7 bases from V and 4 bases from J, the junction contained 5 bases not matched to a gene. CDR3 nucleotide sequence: TGTGCCAGCACCGGACAGGGCATAGAGACCCAGTACTTC. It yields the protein CASTGQGIETQYF.

DNA of the CDR3: TGTGCCAGCAGCGTAGAACCCGTAAAACCCCCCGAGCAGTACTTC. It translates to CASSVEPVKPPEQYF. This chain links TRBV9 with TRBJ2-7; D is unclear. Germline V gene sequence: CDR1 SGDLS, CDR2 YYNGEE. The V and J ends lost 0 bases and 6 bases respectively, with 16 bases between them. CDR3 length: 15 amino acids.

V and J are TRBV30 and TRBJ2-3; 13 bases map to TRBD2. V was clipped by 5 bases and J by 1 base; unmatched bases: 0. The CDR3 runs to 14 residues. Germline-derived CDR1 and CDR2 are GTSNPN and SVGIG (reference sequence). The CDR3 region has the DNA TGTGCCTGGGGGACTAGCGGGGGCACAGATACGCAGTATTTT. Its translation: CAWGTSGGTDTQYF. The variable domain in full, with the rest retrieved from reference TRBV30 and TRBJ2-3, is SQTIHQWPATLVQPVGSPLSLECTVEGTSNPNLYWYRQAAGRGLQLLFYSVGIGQISSEVPQNLSASRPQDRQFILSSKKLLLSDSGFYLCAWGTSGGTDTQYFGPGTRLTVL.